Reported below is one TCR beta chain. The data were obtained in a study of blood T cell repertoires in COVID-19. Study details: Samples of COVID-19 (acute and convalescent) were obtained from the United States, Italy and Spain.

The CDR3 loop spans 15 amino acids. Trimming stripped 4 bases from V and 8 bases from J, with 20 bases between. CDR1 is LGHNA, CDR2 YSLEER, per germline. In the original processing: Nucleated cell number was recorded as an estimate derived from reference gene primer amplification. TCRdb's copy holds only in-frame clones and misses some; the assay was immunoSEQ multiplex PCR. The DNA was the basis for D and trimming; V, J and clone size are from that table. There are 150,000 to 200,000 clones in the sample; approximately 86% occur only once, and 0.95% to 1.5% lies in the top ten. Source material: peripheral blood. This rearrangement joins TRBV4-3 to TRBJ1-2; D is perhaps TRBD1 (5 bases). This clonotype was obtained from a man aged 60 to 75 who had recovered from COVID-19. The CDR3 here is CASSLAGTDHEGYTF. The CDR3 DNA reads TGCGCCAGCAGCCTAGCGGGGACGGACCATGAGGGCTACACCTTC.